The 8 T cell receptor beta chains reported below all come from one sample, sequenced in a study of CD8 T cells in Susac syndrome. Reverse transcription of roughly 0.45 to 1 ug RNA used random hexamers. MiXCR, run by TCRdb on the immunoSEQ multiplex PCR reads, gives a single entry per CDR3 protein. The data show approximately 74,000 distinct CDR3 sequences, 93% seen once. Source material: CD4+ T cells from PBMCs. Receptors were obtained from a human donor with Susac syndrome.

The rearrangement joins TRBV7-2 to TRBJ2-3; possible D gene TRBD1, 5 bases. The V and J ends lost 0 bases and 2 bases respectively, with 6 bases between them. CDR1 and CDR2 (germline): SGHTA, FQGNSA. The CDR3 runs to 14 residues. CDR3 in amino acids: CASSLAGATDTQYF. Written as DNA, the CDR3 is TGTGCCAGCAGCTTAGCTGGGGCCACAGATACGCAGTATTTT.

CDR3 loop: CASSPRSSYNEQFF. The DNA of the CDR3 is TGCGCCAGCAGTCCGCGGAGCTCCTACAATGAGCAGTTCTTC. The rearrangement joins TRBV23-1 to TRBJ2-1; D is uncertain. TRBV23-1 is flagged as an ORF with uncertain function. Trimming removed 4 bases at V and 0 bases at J, with 7 bases between. The CDR3 is made up of 14 amino acids.

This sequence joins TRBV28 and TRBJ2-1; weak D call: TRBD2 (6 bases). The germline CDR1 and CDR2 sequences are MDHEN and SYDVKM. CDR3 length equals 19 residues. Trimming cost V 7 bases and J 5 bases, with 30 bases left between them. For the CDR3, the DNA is TGTGCCAGCACCTCCGGCGGGGCAGGGCGGAGCGGGCACCACAATGAGCAGTTCTTC. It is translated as CASTSGGAGRSGHHNEQFF.

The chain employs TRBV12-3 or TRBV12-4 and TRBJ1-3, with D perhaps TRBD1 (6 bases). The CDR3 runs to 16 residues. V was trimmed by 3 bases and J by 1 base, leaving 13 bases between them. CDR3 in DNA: TGTGCCAGCAGTTTGGGTCAGGGGAAATCTGGAAACACCATATATTTT. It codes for CASSLGQGKSGNTIYF.

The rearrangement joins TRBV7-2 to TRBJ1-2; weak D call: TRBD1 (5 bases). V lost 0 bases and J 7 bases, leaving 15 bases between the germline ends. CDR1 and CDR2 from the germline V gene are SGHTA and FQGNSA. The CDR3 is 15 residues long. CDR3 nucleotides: TGTGCCAGCAGCTTAGCGGGGGACCTGTATATTGGCTACACCTTC. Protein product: CASSLAGDLYIGYTF.

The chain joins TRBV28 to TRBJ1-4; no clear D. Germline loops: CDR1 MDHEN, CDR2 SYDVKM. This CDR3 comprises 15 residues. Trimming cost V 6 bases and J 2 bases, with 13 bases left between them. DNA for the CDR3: TGTGCCAGCAGAGACCGGGGAACGACTAATGAAAAACTGTTTTTT. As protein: CASRDRGTTNEKLFF.

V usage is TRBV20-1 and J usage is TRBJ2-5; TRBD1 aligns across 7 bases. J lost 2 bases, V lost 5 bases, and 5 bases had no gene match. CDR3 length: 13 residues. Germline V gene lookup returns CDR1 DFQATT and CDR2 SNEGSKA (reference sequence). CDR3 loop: CSAAGTVQETQYF. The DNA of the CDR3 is TGCAGTGCTGCCGGGACAGTTCAAGAGACCCAGTACTTC.

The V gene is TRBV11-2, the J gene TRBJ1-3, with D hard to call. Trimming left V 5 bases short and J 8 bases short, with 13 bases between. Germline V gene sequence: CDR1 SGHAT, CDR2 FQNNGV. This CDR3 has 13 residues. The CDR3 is CASSPRASDTIYF. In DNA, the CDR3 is TGTGCCAGCAGCCCCCGGGCCTCGGACACCATATATTTT.